What follows is one T cell receptor (beta chain) and its context. Its antigen is not known. Other DNA sequences in the same sample also yield this CDR3. This specimen comes from a study of cytomegalovirus exposure and HLA in healthy donors. General study results and limits: A few V segments could not be told apart, such as TRBV6-2 and TRBV6-3, and were left out. There were a few CMV-associated chains whose specificity for CMV antigens was confirmed in vitro.

The CDR3 totals 15 residues. Germline V gene sequence: CDR1 MGHRA, CDR2 YSYEKL. After removal of 4 bases from V and 3 bases from J, the junction contained 1 base not matched to a gene. Healthy donors of bone marrow made up the group. The study ran its PCR with 60 Vbeta and 13 Jbeta primers. The method was immunoSEQ multiplex PCR; TCRdb's version includes in-frame clones alone and lacks a portion of them. Of about 130,000 clones in the sample, roughly 77% are singletons; the top ten hold over 4.5%. The J gene is TRBJ2-1, the V gene TRBV4-1, with 12 bases lining up with TRBD2. Material for sequencing was PBMCs. The sequence was collected from a woman aged 40 to 50 in good health and CMV-seropositive. The CDR3 reads CASSPTSGSYNEQFF. CDR3 in DNA: TGCGCCAGCAGCCCGACTAGCGGGAGCTACAATGAGCAGTTCTTC.